These T cell receptor beta chains were read from a single sample in a study of preoperative IRX-2 immunotherapy in early breast cancer. Sequencing used immunoSEQ multiplex PCR; TCRdb keeps in-frame clones, though not all of them. The data contain tens of thousands of clones, approximately 95% of them singletons. Specimen: tumor tissue, collected after IRX-2 immunotherapy. Every receptor here comes from a human donor with breast cancer. The CDR3 runs from the conserved cysteine through the conserved F or W. D genes are given only for firm matches. Rows give clone size only sometimes, using once, few, many, or a class for an expanded clone.

clone_size: .
j_call: TRBJ2-3
v_call: TRBV18
d_call: .
cdr3_aa: CASSRTEKGWSISDTQYF
cdr3_nt: TGTGCCAGCTCCCGAACGGAAAAGGGATGGAGTATATCCGATACGCAGTATTTT

clone_size: .
j_call: TRBJ2-5
v_call: TRBV5-5
d_call: TRBD2
cdr3_aa: CASSRGTSVVETQYF
cdr3_nt: TGTGCCAGCAGCCGAGGGACTAGCGTTGTGGAGACCCAGTACTTC

clone_size: .
j_call: TRBJ2-5
v_call: TRBV18
d_call: TRBD1
cdr3_aa: CASSRVATGDQTQYF
cdr3_nt: TGTGCCAGCTCACGGGTTGCTACAGGGGATCAGACCCAGTACTTC

clone_size: .
j_call: TRBJ2-7
v_call: TRBV28
d_call: .
cdr3_aa: CASSLTGFKYF
cdr3_nt: TGTGCCAGCAGCCTGACAGGTTTTAAGTACTTC

clone_size: .
j_call: TRBJ1-5
v_call: TRBV19
d_call: .
cdr3_aa: CASSIDKVLGQPQHF
cdr3_nt: TGTGCCAGTAGTATAGATAAGGTCTTGGGTCAGCCCCAGCATTTT

clone_size: .
j_call: TRBJ1-3
v_call: TRBV6-5
d_call: .
cdr3_aa: CASSYSRAGVLNTIYF
cdr3_nt: TGTGCCAGCAGTTACTCGAGGGCAGGGGTGTTAAACACCATATATTTT

clone_size: .
j_call: TRBJ1-3
v_call: TRBV6-5
d_call: .
cdr3_aa: CASSYDTRGTIYF
cdr3_nt: TGTGCCAGCAGTTATGACACTCGCGGCACCATATATTTT

clone_size: .
j_call: TRBJ1-1
v_call: TRBV18
d_call: .
cdr3_aa: CASSLQGGRGTEAFF
cdr3_nt: TGTGCCAGCTCACTTCAGGGCGGGCGGGGCACTGAAGCTTTCTTT

clone_size: .
j_call: TRBJ1-1
v_call: TRBV19
d_call: TRBD1
cdr3_aa: CASSRVYRGAEAFF
cdr3_nt: TGTGCCAGTAGTAGGGTTTACAGGGGTGCTGAAGCTTTCTTT

clone_size: .
j_call: TRBJ1-2
v_call: TRBV9
d_call: TRBD1
cdr3_aa: CASSASWTGGDGYTF
cdr3_nt: TGTGCCAGCAGCGCGTCCTGGACAGGCGGTGATGGCTACACCTTC

clone_size: once
j_call: TRBJ2-1
v_call: TRBV7-2
d_call: .
cdr3_aa: CASSRLPGFNNEQFF
cdr3_nt: TGTGCCAGCAGCCGATTACCGGGATTTAACAATGAGCAGTTCTTC

clone_size: .
j_call: TRBJ2-5
v_call: TRBV7-8
d_call: TRBD2
cdr3_aa: CASSLAGLAGRPEEPQYF
cdr3_nt: TGTGCCAGCAGCTTAGCAGGACTAGCGGGGCGACCTGAAGAGCCCCAGTACTTC

clone_size: .
j_call: TRBJ2-5
v_call: TRBV9
d_call: .
cdr3_aa: CASSVEGGYQETQYF
cdr3_nt: TGTGCCAGCAGCGTAGAGGGGGGGTACCAAGAGACCCAGTACTTC

clone_size: .
j_call: TRBJ1-1
v_call: TRBV5-1
d_call: TRBD1
cdr3_aa: CASRPGQENTEAFF
cdr3_nt: TGCGCCAGCAGACCGGGACAGGAGAACACTGAAGCTTTCTTT

clone_size: once
j_call: TRBJ1-5
v_call: TRBV2
d_call: TRBD1
cdr3_aa: CASNPTGSNQPQHF
cdr3_nt: TGTGCCAGCAATCCGACAGGGTCGAATCAGCCCCAGCATTTT

clone_size: .
j_call: TRBJ2-5
v_call: TRBV15
d_call: .
cdr3_aa: CATSRGPRVETQYF
cdr3_nt: TGTGCCACCAGCAGAGGACCCAGGGTAGAGACCCAGTACTTC

clone_size: .
j_call: TRBJ2-7
v_call: TRBV7-6
d_call: TRBD2
cdr3_aa: CASSLAGGGVPYEQYF
cdr3_nt: TGTGCCAGCAGCTTAGCGGGCGGGGGGGTTCCCTACGAGCAGTACTTC

clone_size: .
j_call: TRBJ2-3
v_call: TRBV6-6
d_call: .
cdr3_aa: CASSPTGSDTQYF
cdr3_nt: TGTGCCAGCAGTCCAACAGGGTCAGATACGCAGTATTTT

clone_size: .
j_call: TRBJ2-1
v_call: TRBV18
d_call: .
cdr3_aa: CASVGSTGYNEQFF
cdr3_nt: TGTGCCAGCGTCGGGTCGACTGGGTACAATGAGCAGTTCTTC

clone_size: .
j_call: TRBJ1-5
v_call: TRBV19
d_call: .
cdr3_aa: CASSKGINQPQHF
cdr3_nt: TGTGCCAGTAGTAAAGGGATCAATCAGCCCCAGCATTTT

clone_size: .
j_call: TRBJ2-1
v_call: TRBV5-1
d_call: .
cdr3_aa: CASTALLNNEQFF
cdr3_nt: TGCGCCTCAACAGCCCTACTGAACAATGAGCAGTTCTTC

clone_size: .
j_call: TRBJ2-1
v_call: TRBV11-3
d_call: TRBD1
cdr3_aa: CASSSRTGGLNNEQFF
cdr3_nt: TGTGCCAGCAGCTCTCGGACAGGGGGCTTGAACAATGAGCAGTTCTTC

clone_size: .
j_call: TRBJ1-1
v_call: TRBV19
d_call: .
cdr3_aa: CATKLLLENTEAFF
cdr3_nt: TGTGCCACCAAACTACTACTGGAGAACACTGAAGCTTTCTTT

clone_size: once
j_call: TRBJ2-7
v_call: TRBV9
d_call: .
cdr3_aa: CASSVGTGISYEQYF
cdr3_nt: TGTGCCAGCAGCGTAGGAACAGGGATCTCTTACGAGCAGTACTTC

clone_size: .
j_call: TRBJ2-3
v_call: TRBV14
d_call: .
cdr3_aa: CASSQEGTHPGTQYF
cdr3_nt: TGTGCCAGCAGCCAAGAGGGGACTCACCCCGGGACGCAGTATTTT

clone_size: .
j_call: TRBJ2-1
v_call: TRBV28
d_call: TRBD2
cdr3_aa: CASSLDASGSINEQFF
cdr3_nt: TGTGCCAGCAGTTTAGATGCTAGCGGGAGTATCAATGAGCAGTTCTTC

clone_size: .
j_call: TRBJ2-7
v_call: TRBV5-6
d_call: TRBD1
cdr3_aa: CASSLDRTGIEQYF
cdr3_nt: TGTGCCAGCAGCTTGGACAGGACAGGGATCGAGCAGTACTTC

clone_size: .
j_call: TRBJ2-1
v_call: TRBV11-2
d_call: TRBD2
cdr3_aa: CASSLGAGTSWNEQFF
cdr3_nt: TGTGCCAGCAGCTTAGGGGCGGGGACTAGCTGGAATGAGCAGTTCTTC

clone_size: .
j_call: TRBJ2-2
v_call: TRBV30
d_call: .
cdr3_aa: CACGGYSSGELFF
cdr3_nt: TGTGCCTGTGGTGGCTATTCCAGCGGGGAGCTGTTTTTT

clone_size: once
j_call: TRBJ2-3
v_call: TRBV11-3
d_call: .
cdr3_aa: CASSLDADTDTQYF
cdr3_nt: TGTGCCAGCAGCTTAGATGCTGATACAGATACGCAGTATTTT

clone_size: .
j_call: TRBJ1-4
v_call: TRBV5-1
d_call: TRBD1
cdr3_aa: CASSTVTGTGDEKLFF
cdr3_nt: TGCGCCAGCAGTACAGTGACCGGGACAGGGGATGAAAAACTGTTTTTT

clone_size: .
j_call: TRBJ1-4
v_call: TRBV5-1
d_call: .
cdr3_aa: CASSPENEKLFF
cdr3_nt: TGCGCCAGCAGCCCGGAAAATGAAAAACTGTTTTTT

clone_size: .
j_call: TRBJ2-5
v_call: TRBV5-4
d_call: .
cdr3_aa: CASSLYLGETQYF
cdr3_nt: TGTGCCAGCAGCTTGTATCTCGGGGAGACCCAGTACTTC

clone_size: .
j_call: TRBJ2-1
v_call: TRBV12-1
d_call: .
cdr3_aa: CASSFSGDGGSYNEQFF
cdr3_nt: TGTGCCAGCAGCTTTAGCGGCGATGGGGGCTCCTACAATGAGCAGTTCTTC

clone_size: .
j_call: TRBJ2-7
v_call: TRBV11-3
d_call: .
cdr3_aa: CASSRTPSTAYEQYF
cdr3_nt: TGTGCCAGCAGCCGGACCCCTAGCACAGCCTACGAGCAGTACTTC

clone_size: .
j_call: TRBJ2-7
v_call: TRBV7-2
d_call: .
cdr3_aa: CASSLGRLLSYEQYF
cdr3_nt: TGTGCCAGCAGCTTGGGTCGGCTGCTCTCCTACGAGCAGTACTTC

clone_size: once
j_call: TRBJ1-5
v_call: TRBV5-8
d_call: TRBD1
cdr3_aa: CASSSRDSVYQPQHF
cdr3_nt: TGTGCCAGCAGCTCCCGGGACAGTGTTTATCAGCCCCAGCATTTT

clone_size: .
j_call: TRBJ1-5
v_call: TRBV10-1
d_call: .
cdr3_aa: CAIPARESNQPQHF
cdr3_nt: TGCGCCATTCCGGCCAGGGAGAGCAATCAGCCCCAGCATTTT

clone_size: .
j_call: TRBJ2-7
v_call: TRBV19
d_call: .
cdr3_aa: CASHPGVSRGEQYF
cdr3_nt: TGTGCCAGTCATCCGGGAGTTTCTAGAGGCGAGCAGTACTTC